The T cell receptor (beta chain) described here comes from a study of T cells in Graves' hyperthyroidism and ophthalmopathy. Study-wide findings and caveats: Most thyroid clonotypes that were expanded above 0.001 also turned up in blood.

Amplification of TCR beta CDR3 regions used RNA as the template. HTBI primers drove first-round RT-PCR of the TCR CDR3. Using its own MiXCR run on the multiplex PCR reads, TCRdb lists one record per CDR3 protein. The sample shows about 270,000 distinct CDR3 sequences, roughly 15% of them seen only once. Those patients with uncontrolled infection, other autoimmune disease, pregnancy or lactation were excluded. It was 10 ml of fresh peripheral blood that supplied the PBMCs. Trimming removed 6 bases from V and 5 bases from J, with 17 bases in between. The CDR3 totals 14 residues. Germline V lookup: CDR1 MDHEN, CDR2 SYDVKM. This clonotype was seen ten or more times. Its cognate antigen is unknown.

This chain joins TRBV28 and TRBJ2-7, with D perhaps TRBD1 (6 bases). The TCR sequence derives from a woman aged 45-65 years with Graves' hyperthyroidism that later progressed to Graves' ophthalmopathy. Sequencing input: blood. The DNA of the CDR3 is TGTGCCAGCAGCCGTGGACAGTTTCTCCACGAGCAGTACTTC. Its translation: CASSRGQFLHEQYF.